The 28 T cell receptor beta chains below were found in one sample sequenced in a study of T and B cells in COVID-19 patients. TRB rearrangements were amplified by multiplex PCR with BIOMED2 TRB-A/B primers. Via MiXCR, TCRdb re-called the multiplex PCR reads, giving one row per CDR3 protein. The data show around 21,000 distinct CDR3 sequences, 30% seen once. TRB was amplified from about 260-540 ng of blood genomic DNA. The material sequenced was blood. The origin of the receptors is a human donor who had recovered from COVID-19.

The chain uses TRBV6-5 and TRBJ1-1; the match to TRBD1 covers 7 bases. Germline CDR1 and CDR2: MNHEY and SVGAGI. The CDR3 consists of 15 residues. V shed 6 bases and J 4 bases; nucleotides not matched to a gene: 11. The chain's CDR3 is CASSRQGLGATEAFF. The CDR3 DNA is TGTGCCAGCAGCCGACAGGGACTGGGTGCCACTGAAGCTTTCTTT.

This chain joins TRBV12-3 or TRBV12-4 and TRBJ2-2; no clear D gene. V was clipped by 6 bases and J by 6 bases, with 20 bases between them. The CDR3 consists of 16 residues. The CDR3: CASSRRTGGGAGELFF. CDR3 DNA sequence: TGTGCCAGCAGCCGCCGAACCGGCGGCGGAGCCGGGGAGCTGTTTTTT.

In its sample, this clonotype was seen many times. The chain is built from TRBV6-5 and TRBJ2-7; 7 bases match TRBD2. This CDR3 is built from 15 residues. Germline loops: CDR1 MNHEY, CDR2 SVGAGI. The ends lost 6 bases at V and 2 bases at J; junction bases unmatched: 10. The CDR3 loop reads CASSPRGGGPYEQYF. In nucleotides, the CDR3 is TGTGCCAGCAGCCCCCGGGGCGGGGGTCCCTACGAGCAGTACTTC.

This clonotype was observed at least ten times. The chain recombines TRBV18 with TRBJ2-2, with a weak D call TRBD1 (5 bases). The length of the CDR3 is 14 residues. Germline V gene lookup returns CDR1 KGHSH and CDR2 LQKENI. V dropped 2 bases and J dropped 4 bases, with 8 bases sitting between them. The CDR3 bases are TGTGCCAGCTCACCAAGGGGTGCCACCGGGGAGCTGTTTTTT. Protein sequence: CASSPRGATGELFF.

This clonotype was recorded many times. This chain links TRBV13 with TRBJ2-7; TRBD2 aligns across 7 bases. The CDR3 length is 16 residues. Trimming at V came to 5 bases and at J to 7 bases, leaving 17 bases not matched to a gene. CDR1 PRHDT and CDR2 FYEKMQ come from the germline V gene (reference sequence). The DNA for the CDR3 is TGTGCCAGCAGCCAACAGTGGGGGGGTCGAGGGTATGAGCAGTACTTC. Amino acid sequence: CASSQQWGGRGYEQYF. Full variable domain (missing parts from reference TRBV13 and TRBJ2-7): AAGVIQSPRHLIKEKRETATLKCYPIPRHDTVYWYQQGPGQDPQFLISFYEKMQSDKGSIPDRFSAQQFSDYHSELNMSSLELGDSALYFCASSQQWGGRGYEQYFGPGTRLTVT.

The table lists this clonotype with a few counts. This chain connects TRBV6-5 to TRBJ1-1; a weak D match, TRBD1 (6 bases). Deletions cut 2 bases from V and 0 bases from J, with 10 bases between. The CDR3 totals 15 residues. Germline V gene data show CDR1 as MNHEY and CDR2 as SVGAGI. The CDR3 coding sequence is TGTGCCAGCAGTTACGGGACACTGTTGAACACTGAAGCTTTCTTT. It specifies CASSYGTLLNTEAFF.

This clonotype was seen many times. This chain connects TRBV7-9 to TRBJ2-1; 8 bases match TRBD1. The CDR3 runs to 15 residues. V dropped 1 base and J dropped 10; count of bases not matched to a gene: 9. Germline V gene lookup returns CDR1 SEHNR and CDR2 FQNEAQ (reference sequence). The CDR3 coding sequence is TGTGCCAGCAGCTTAGGGGACAGGTCCTCCCGGGAGCAGTTCTTC. This codes for CASSLGDRSSREQFF.

J is TRBJ2-7 and V is TRBV11-3, with D perhaps matching TRBD1 (8 bases). Per germline, CDR1 SGHNT and CDR2 YENEEA. There are 14 residues in the CDR3. Trimming shortened V by 1 base and J by 5 bases, and 12 bases separated the two germline ends. The DNA for the CDR3 is TGTGCCAGCAGCTTAGGGACAGGGAGGGACGAGCAGTACTTC. This gives the protein CASSLGTGRDEQYF.

By its share, this clonotype is medium-sized (0.01 to 0.1%). The V call is TRBV11-3, the J call TRBJ2-7, with TRBD1 identical over 8 bases. V was clipped by 4 bases and J by 3 bases; unmatched bases: 8. This CDR3 is 15 amino acids long. CDR1 and CDR2 (germline): SGHNT, YENEEA. The CDR3 spells CASSSIRDRRYEQYF. DNA for the CDR3: TGTGCCAGCAGCTCAATCCGGGACAGGCGCTACGAGCAGTACTTC.

Within the sample, this clonotype is medium-sized. V is TRBV19 and J is TRBJ1-2; D unclear. The germline V gene has CDR1 LNHDA and CDR2 SQIVND (reference sequence). Trimming removed 4 bases from V and 3 bases from J, with 6 bases in between. The CDR3 consists of 12 residues. DNA of the CDR3: TGTGCCAGTAGTAGGGGAGACTATGGCTACACCTTC. Amino acid sequence: CASSRGDYGYTF. The whole variable domain, filled in from reference TRBV19 and TRBJ1-2, reads DGGITQSPKYLFRKEGQNVTLSCEQNLNHDAMYWYRQDPGQGLRLIYYSQIVNDFQKGDIAEGYSVSREKKESFPLTVTSAQKNPTAFYLCASSRGDYGYTFGSGTRLTVV.

The chain is built from TRBV10-3 and TRBJ1-5; D call uncertain. Trimming took 10 bases from V and 2 from J, leaving 21 bases between them. CDR1 and CDR2 (germline): ENHRY, SYGVKD. The CDR3 is 16 amino acids. The CDR3 region has the DNA TGTGCCAGCACCCAAAGGAGTTGGTCGGGCAATCAGCCCCAGCATTTT. Its protein product is CASTQRSWSGNQPQHF.

The chain couples TRBV7-2 to TRBJ1-6, with TRBD1 identical over 11 bases. Trimming at V came to 1 base and at J to 6 bases, leaving 11 bases not matched to a gene. The CDR3 is 19 residues long. Germline V gene lookup returns CDR1 SGHTA and CDR2 FQGNSA. The CDR3 coding sequence is TGTGCCAGCAGCTTAGACGGGACAGGGGGATTCCAGGGTAATTCACCCCTCCACTTT. Its protein is CASSLDGTGGFQGNSPLHF.

This clonotype has only one observation. The V gene is TRBV29-1, the J gene TRBJ2-7, with D perhaps matching TRBD1 or TRBD2 (6 bases each). The CDR3 is 14 amino acids. Looked up from germline, CDR1 is SQVTM and CDR2 is ANQGSEA. Trimming stripped 6 bases from V and 3 bases from J, with 18 bases between. The CDR3, as DNA: TGCAGCGTGAGGGGGACACGGGGGCTCTACGAGCAGTACTTC. This sequence encodes CSVRGTRGLYEQYF.

This clonotype was seen more than once but under ten times. The gene calls are TRBV7-9 and TRBJ2-1, with D possibly called TRBD1 or TRBD2 (5 bases each). CDR1 is SEHNR and CDR2 is FQNEAQ in the germline V gene (reference sequence). V lost 7 bases, J lost 7 bases, and 17 bases lay in between. The CDR3 is 14 residues long. CDR3 sequence: CASIPVGVGNEQFF. CDR3 in DNA: TGTGCCAGCATCCCAGTGGGGGTCGGGAATGAGCAGTTCTTC.

The chain combines TRBV24-1 with TRBJ1-6, with TRBD1 matching 7 bases. Trimming at V came to 5 bases and at J to 2 bases, leaving 11 bases not matched to a gene. The CDR3 extends over 18 amino acids. Germline values: CDR1 KGHDR, CDR2 SFDVKD. CDR3 nucleotides: TGTGCCACCAGTGGATCCGGACAGGCTGGCGCCTATAATTCACCCCTCCACTTT. Its protein product is CATSGSGQAGAYNSPLHF.

To note about this clonotype: At one of its ends the junction is not consistent with the germline gene, which may arise from a read error. The CDR3 bases are TGCGCCAGCAGCTTGGGAGACAACACAGATACGCAGTATTTT. This translates into CASSLGDNTDTQYF. This chain links TRBV5-4 with TRBJ2-3; D might be TRBD2 (5 bases). The CDR3 loop spans 14 amino acids. Germline assignment: CDR1 SGHNT and CDR2 YYREEE (reference sequence).

The chain links TRBV30 to TRBJ1-5, with TRBD1 as a possible D gene (6 bases). V lost 3 bases to trimming and J lost 1 base, with 13 bases between them. This CDR3 comprises 15 residues. Germline V lookup: CDR1 GTSNPN, CDR2 SVGIG (reference sequence). Written as DNA, the CDR3 is TGTGCCTGGAGCTCTGGGGGCTTGAGCAATCAGCCCCAGCATTTT. This codes for CAWSSGGLSNQPQHF.

In this sample, this clonotype turned up a few times. The V gene is TRBV19, the J gene TRBJ1-5; D not resolved. V shed 3 bases and J shed 4 bases, with 4 bases lying between them. The CDR3 runs to 12 residues. Looked up from germline, CDR1 is LNHDA and CDR2 is SQIVND (reference sequence). The CDR3 reads CASSILNQPQHF. The DNA of the CDR3 is TGTGCCAGTAGTATCTTAAATCAGCCCCAGCATTTT. Looking up the rest from reference TRBV19 and TRBJ1-5 gives the full variable domain: DGGITQSPKYLFRKEGQNVTLSCEQNLNHDAMYWYRQDPGQGLRLIYYSQIVNDFQKGDIAEGYSVSREKKESFPLTVTSAQKNPTAFYLCASSILNQPQHFGDGTRLSIL.

In this sample, this clonotype is medium-sized. The chain has TRBV29-1 and TRBJ2-5, with D perhaps matching TRBD1 (5 bases). Trimming shortened V by 7 bases and J by 5 bases, and 14 bases separated the two germline ends. The CDR3 consists of 12 residues. Germline V CDR1 and CDR2: SQVTM, ANQGSEA. CDR3 sequence (DNA): TGCAGCGCAAGCAGGGATACGGAGACCCAGTACTTC. Amino acids: CSASRDTETQYF.

The chain is built from TRBV6-4 and TRBJ2-1; 9 bases are a match to TRBD2. Germline trimming cut 4 bases from V and 1 base from J; bases unmatched to any gene: 2. Germline V gives CDR1 MRHNA, CDR2 SNTAGT. CDR3 length: 15 residues. CDR3 protein: CASSALAGSYNEQFF. The CDR3 bases are TGTGCCAGCAGTGCTCTAGCGGGGTCCTACAATGAGCAGTTCTTC.

V is TRBV29-1 and J is TRBJ2-7; possibly TRBD2 for D (6 bases). Germline assignment: CDR1 SQVTM and CDR2 ANQGSEA. The CDR3 runs to 13 residues. V lost 5 bases, J lost 3 bases, and 14 bases lay in between. CDR3: CSVSQRVLYEQYF. The CDR3 DNA is TGCAGCGTTTCACAGCGGGTCCTCTACGAGCAGTACTTC.

This chain connects TRBV10-3 to TRBJ2-7, with D possibly being TRBD1 (6 bases). CDR1 ENHRY and CDR2 SYGVKD come from the germline V gene. Trimming took off 6 bases at V and 0 bases at J, with 18 bases between the two ends. This CDR3 region has 16 residues. Written as DNA, the CDR3 is TGTGCCATCAGAGGGCCAGGGGACACGGGCTCCTACGAGCAGTACTTC. Protein: CAIRGPGDTGSYEQYF.

This clonotype was observed at least ten times. This sequence joins TRBV30 and TRBJ2-7; 7 positions match TRBD1. There are 13 residues in the CDR3. CDR1 GTSNPN and CDR2 SVGIG come from the germline V gene (reference sequence). V shed 2 bases, J shed 7 bases, and the junction held 8 bases outside the gene matches. The CDR3 nucleotides read TGTGCCTGGAGTAAAAAGGGGGCGCTAGAGCAGTACTTC. The encoded protein is CAWSKKGALEQYF. Based on the CDR3 plus reference TRBV30 and TRBJ2-7, the full variable domain is SQTIHQWPATLVQPVGSPLSLECTVEGTSNPNLYWYRQAAGRGLQLLFYSVGIGQISSEVPQNLSASRPQDRQFILSSKKLLLSDSGFYLCAWSKKGALEQYFGPGTRLTVT.

The chain combines TRBV6-5 with TRBJ1-1; 7 nucleotides match TRBD1. The trim removed 2 bases at V and 4 bases at J, leaving 1 base unmatched. The CDR3 has 13 residues. CDR1 MNHEY and CDR2 SVGAGI come from the germline V gene. The CDR3 loop is CASSYRGPTEAFF. CDR3 in DNA: TGTGCCAGCAGTTACAGGGGGCCCACTGAAGCTTTCTTT.

This clonotype was found many times. The chain employs TRBV19 and TRBJ1-5; 8 bases are a match to TRBD1. The CDR3 runs 15 residues. Germline V CDR1 and CDR2: LNHDA, SQIVND (reference sequence). J gave up 6 bases and V 4 bases, and 8 bases lay outside the gene matches. The CDR3 is CASSTGTGLSQPQHF. Written as DNA, the CDR3 is TGTGCCAGTAGTACCGGGACAGGCCTTAGTCAGCCCCAGCATTTT.

By share, this clonotype counts as medium-sized. This chain uses TRBV18 with TRBJ2-2, with 7 nucleotides matching TRBD2. The CDR3 is made up of 15 amino acids. After removal of 5 bases from V and 4 bases from J, the junction contained 7 bases not matched to a gene. Germline V gene lookup returns CDR1 KGHSH and CDR2 LQKENI. CDR3 DNA sequence: TGTGCCAGCTCAGAGTTCTCTAGCGGCACCGGGGAGCTGTTTTTT. Encoded protein: CASSEFSSGTGELFF.

The chain has TRBV5-1 and TRBJ2-2; D ambiguous. The CDR3 spans 16 residues. Trimming took 2 bases from V and 0 from J, leaving 11 bases between them. In germline, CDR1 is SGHRS, CDR2 YFSETQ. CDR3 region: CASSFVRAPNTGELFF. CDR3 bases: TGCGCCAGCAGCTTCGTACGGGCCCCGAACACCGGGGAGCTGTTTTTT.

CDR3 DNA sequence: TGTGCCAGCAGTCCCCGCGTTGCGGGGGGCTCCAATGAGCAGTTCTTC. This translates into CASSPRVAGGSNEQFF. The chain combines TRBV27 with TRBJ2-1; 8 bases align to TRBD2. CDR1 and CDR2 from the germline V gene are MNHEY and SMNVEV (reference sequence). The junction had 12 bases not matched to a gene; V was cut back by 5 bases and J by 6 bases. CDR3 length equals 16 residues.